This TCR beta chain was captured by sequencing in a study of blood T cell repertoires in COVID-19. Study-level information: T cells, B-cell-depleted T cells, or PBMCs supplied cDNA or gDNA.

A word on this clone: The same CDR3 arises from other DNA sequences in this sample as well.

In the study's own analysis: Reference gene primer amplification in the assay estimated nucleated cell counts. TCRdb's copy holds only in-frame clones and misses some; the assay was immunoSEQ multiplex PCR. The V and J calls and clone size are taken from that table; D and trimming were inferred from the DNA. This table holds roughly 500,000 clones, around 85% found once. Source material: peripheral blood. The TCR comes from a human donor in a cohort sampled during active COVID-19.

The CDR3 protein is CASSGQGTYEQYF. The DNA of the CDR3 is TGTGCCAGCAGCGGACAGGGCACCTACGAGCAGTACTTC. The chain has TRBV27 and TRBJ2-7; the match to TRBD1 covers 8 bases. Per the germline V gene, CDR1 is MNHEY and CDR2 is SMNVEV (reference sequence). This CDR3 is 13 amino acids long. Unmatched junction bases numbered 3, after V lost 6 bases and J lost 2 bases.